A single sample gave rise to the 21 T cell receptor beta chains below, sequenced in a study of blood T cell repertoires in COVID-19 (dated by TCRdb to the early 2020s). Library method: the immunoSEQ multiplex PCR assay. Entries here come from immuneACCESS through TCRdb and include only in-frame sequences with V and J called. Some clones fail to appear in such tables; in the studies checked, an unresolved V gene covers under half of the shortfall, and the cause of the remainder is unknown. The sample has over 120,000 clones on record, roughly 84% of them singletons. Around 4% of the sample comes from the top ten. The sample was peripheral blood. These TCRs come from a woman aged 55-69 years with acute or convalescent COVID-19.

This chain joins TRBV28 and TRBJ1-1; D gene uncertain. V lost 6 bases to trimming and J lost 7 bases, with 6 bases between them. Germline V gene sequence: CDR1 MDHEN, CDR2 SYDVKM. This CDR3 spans 10 amino acids. The CDR3 DNA reads TGTGCCAGCAGCAGGTATGAAGCTTTCTTT. Protein: CASSRYEAFF. The whole variable domain, remainder taken from reference TRBV28 and TRBJ1-1, is DVKVTQSSRYLVKRTGEKVFLECVQDMDHENMFWYRQDPGLGLRLIYFSYDVKMKEKGDIPEGYSVSREKKERFSLILESASTNQTSMYLCASSRYEAFFGQGTRLTVV.

J is TRBJ2-1 and V is TRBV28; D is unresolved. Trimming left V 5 bases short and J 5 bases short, with 4 bases between. Germline CDR1 MDHEN, CDR2 SYDVKM. The length of the CDR3 is 11 residues. CDR3 amino acids: CASSPNNEQFF. The CDR3 bases are TGTGCCAGCAGTCCCAACAATGAGCAGTTCTTC.

The gene calls are TRBV25-1 and TRBJ2-1; 7 bases match TRBD2. The germline V gene encodes CDR1 MGHDK and CDR2 SYGVNS. V trimming: 5 bases; J trimming: 8 bases; junction bases outside the gene matches: 9. The CDR3 covers 14 residues. CDR3: CASSRTRSADEQFF. The CDR3, as DNA: TGTGCCAGCAGTCGGACTAGATCGGCCGATGAGCAGTTCTTC.

This chain uses TRBV20-1 with TRBJ1-5; D is unclear. CDR3 size: 12 residues. V gave up 3 bases and J gave up 6 bases, with 9 bases separating them. The germline CDR1 and CDR2 sequences are DFQATT and SNEGSKA (reference sequence). The CDR3 DNA is TGCAGTGCTAGTAATCTCCGTCAGCCCCAGCATTTT. Its protein product is CSASNLRQPQHF.

This clone was counted only a few times. The chain recombines TRBV5-1 with TRBJ2-7; D may be TRBD1 (6 bases). Trimming took off 0 bases at V and 2 bases at J, with 9 bases between the two ends. This CDR3 comprises 14 residues. The V gene's germline CDR1 is SGHRS and CDR2 YFSETQ. The CDR3 nucleotides read TGCGCCAGCAGCTTGGGACAGGCCGCCTACGAGCAGTACTTC. Translation gives CASSLGQAAYEQYF.

This chain connects TRBV11-2 to TRBJ1-4; TRBD1 matches at 7 bases. The CDR3 totals 14 residues. The trim removed 4 bases at V and 8 bases at J, leaving 7 bases unmatched. CDR1 SGHAT and CDR2 FQNNGV come from the germline V gene. The chain's CDR3 is CASSSNRDREKLFF. The CDR3 DNA reads as TGTGCCAGCAGCTCGAACAGGGACAGAGAAAAACTGTTTTTT.

A few counts support this clone. The gene calls are TRBV9 and TRBJ1-5; 8 bases match TRBD1. The germline V gene has CDR1 SGDLS and CDR2 YYNGEE. The CDR3 spans 16 residues. V gave up 4 bases and J gave up 6 bases; unmatched junction bases: 12. Here the CDR3 reads CASSPTATGAGQPQHF. For the CDR3, the DNA is TGTGCCAGCAGCCCGACCGCGACAGGGGCAGGTCAGCCCCAGCATTTT.

The rearrangement links TRBV5-6 to TRBJ1-2; maybe TRBD1 (5 bases). The CDR3 sequence is 13 residues long. V was clipped by 4 bases and J by 7 bases, with 14 bases between them. The V gene's germline CDR1 is SGHDT and CDR2 YYEEEE. CDR3 region: CASSQRIGGGYTF. The CDR3 DNA reads as TGTGCCAGCAGCCAGAGGATCGGGGGTGGCTACACCTTC. Full variable domain (remainder filled in from reference TRBV5-6 and TRBJ1-2): DAGVTQSPTHLIKTRGQQVTLRCSPKSGHDTVSWYQQALGQGPQFIFQYYEEEERQRGNFPDRFSGHQFPNYSSELNVNALLLGDSALYLCASSQRIGGGYTFGSGTRLTVV.

This chain joins TRBV19 and TRBJ2-3; tentative D call: TRBD1 (5 bases). From germline, CDR1 is LNHDA and CDR2 SQIVND (reference sequence). The CDR3 runs to 13 residues. V lost 10 bases, J lost 4 bases, and 15 bases lay in between. The CDR3 DNA reads TGTGCCACTAGACAGACATCCGCAGATACGCAGTATTTT. Translating it yields CATRQTSADTQYF. Based on the CDR3 plus reference TRBV19 and TRBJ2-3, the full variable domain is DGGITQSPKYLFRKEGQNVTLSCEQNLNHDAMYWYRQDPGQGLRLIYYSQIVNDFQKGDIAEGYSVSREKKESFPLTVTSAQKNPTAFYLCATRQTSADTQYFGPGTRLTVL.

The genes are TRBV21-1 and TRBJ2-7; the D call of TRBD2 is as the table states it, not checked on the DNA. TRBV21-1 is recorded as a pseudogene. The CDR3 has 17 residues. The CDR3 region has the DNA TGTGCCAGCAGCAAAGAGGGGAGGGCCTGGAGCTCCTACGAGCAGTACTTC. Residues: CASSKEGRAWSSYEQYF.

CDR3 residues: CASSLSGTTYNEQFF. The CDR3 nucleotides are TGTGCCAGCAGCTTATCCGGGACTACTTACAATGAGCAGTTCTTC. This rearrangement joins TRBV7-8 to TRBJ2-1; 7 bases map to TRBD2. Per the germline V gene, CDR1 is SGHVS and CDR2 is FQNEAQ. After removal of 2 bases from V and 4 bases from J, the junction contained 5 bases not matched to a gene. The CDR3 is 15 amino acids.

The chain combines TRBV29-1 with TRBJ1-1; TRBD1 aligns across 9 bases. Germline CDR1 is SQVTM and CDR2 is ANQGSEA. The ends lost 4 bases at V and 1 base at J; junction bases unmatched: 4. This CDR3 region has 14 residues. CDR3 amino acids: CSVASGQGNTEAFF. The CDR3 DNA sequence: TGCAGCGTTGCCTCGGGACAGGGGAACACTGAAGCTTTCTTT.

The chain combines TRBV10-2 with TRBJ1-5; 7 bases align to TRBD1. In germline, CDR1 is WSHSY, CDR2 SAAADI. The CDR3 has 13 residues. Trimming removed 4 bases from V and 7 bases from J; junction bases left unmatched: 4. The CDR3 loop reads CASSGGQVQPQHF. The CDR3, as DNA: TGCGCCAGCAGTGGAGGACAGGTACAGCCCCAGCATTTT.

The chain carries TRBV5-8 and TRBJ1-2; no firm D call. Trimming removed 4 bases at V and 2 bases at J, with 6 bases between. The CDR3 loop spans 12 amino acids. Per germline, CDR1 SGHTS and CDR2 YDEGEE. The CDR3 reads CASSRRNYGYTF. The CDR3 nucleotides read TGTGCCAGCAGCCGGAGGAACTATGGCTACACCTTC.

The chain recombines TRBV28 with TRBJ2-1; 16 bases are shared with TRBD2. CDR3 length equals 16 residues. V lost 6 bases, J lost 9 bases, and 8 bases stayed unmatched. The V gene's germline CDR1 is MDHEN and CDR2 SYDVKM. The CDR3 DNA is TGTGCCAGCAGCAGTCCCGGGACTAGCGGGAGGGTTGAGCAGTTCTTC. This codes for CASSSPGTSGRVEQFF.

The table lists this clone with a few counts. The chain uses TRBV5-5 and TRBJ2-7; TRBD1 aligns across 10 bases. Trimming at V came to 0 bases and at J to 2 bases, leaving 5 bases not matched to a gene. There are 16 residues in the CDR3. From germline, CDR1 is SGHKS and CDR2 YYEKEE (reference sequence). The CDR3 DNA reads TGTGCCAGCAGCTTGGAACCGACAGGGGGCACCTACGAGCAGTACTTC. It yields the protein CASSLEPTGGTYEQYF.

This chain connects TRBV5-1 to TRBJ2-7, with unresolved D. Germline V CDR1 and CDR2: SGHRS, YFSETQ. CDR3 length equals 15 residues. Trimming took off 0 bases at V and 3 bases at J, with 13 bases between the two ends. CDR3 bases: TGCGCCAGCAGCTTGGCCGGTGGTTCCGGCTACGAGCAGTACTTC. Amino acids: CASSLAGGSGYEQYF.

The chain is built from TRBV19 and TRBJ1-4; 9 nucleotides match TRBD1. Per the germline V gene, CDR1 is LNHDA and CDR2 is SQIVND (reference sequence). The J segment lost 8 bases and the V segment lost 5 bases, leaving 9 bases of the junction unmatched. This CDR3 is 15 amino acids long. The DNA of the CDR3 is TGTGCCAGTAGTCCACGGGTCGGGACAGGGGAAAAACTGTTTTTT. It translates to CASSPRVGTGEKLFF.

This chain connects TRBV28 to TRBJ1-6; maybe TRBD1 (5 bases). The CDR3 consists of 18 residues. Germline loops: CDR1 MDHEN, CDR2 SYDVKM. The V and J ends lost 3 bases and 0 bases respectively, with 15 bases between them. CDR3 nucleotides: TGTGCCAGCAGTTTCAGGGCTCCTTCAAGCTCCTATAATTCACCCCTCCACTTT. Protein sequence: CASSFRAPSSSYNSPLHF.

The V gene is TRBV2, the J gene TRBJ2-5; TRBD2 is a possible D gene (6 bases). This CDR3 contains 15 residues. Germline-derived CDR1 and CDR2 are SNHLY and FYNNEI. Trimming removed 3 bases at V and 1 base at J, with 12 bases between. CDR3 in amino acids: CASSDFRRGQETQYF. For the CDR3, the DNA is TGTGCCAGCAGTGATTTCCGGCGGGGCCAAGAGACCCAGTACTTC.

The chain has TRBV5-1 and TRBJ2-7, with 7 bases identical to TRBD2. Losses at the gene ends were 1 base for V and 5 bases for J; bases not matched to a gene: 12. The CDR3 is 16 amino acids. Germline V CDR1 and CDR2: SGHRS, YFSETQ. CDR3 bases: TGCGCCAGCAGCTTGCCTGGGGCGGGAGCTTACGACGAGCAGTACTTC. Its translation: CASSLPGAGAYDEQYF.